The 25 T cell receptor beta chains given below trace back to one sample, sequenced in a study of cytomegalovirus exposure and HLA in healthy donors. Primers included in the PCR were 60 Vbeta and 13 Jbeta primers. This table comes from immunoSEQ multiplex PCR, and its TCRdb copy is limited to in-frame clones, with some not included. The data hold about 140,000 clones, with 65% to 85% observed a single time. Sequencing used PBMCs. These receptors were obtained from a man younger than 35 in good health and CMV-seronegative.

In its sample, this clone was seen a few times. The V and J genes are TRBV7-9 and TRBJ2-5, with TRBD1 matching 11 bases. Looked up from germline, CDR1 is SEHNR and CDR2 is FQNEAQ (reference sequence). This CDR3 is 13 amino acids long. V trimming: 6 bases; J trimming: 5 bases; junction bases outside the gene matches: 2. The CDR3, as DNA: TGTGCCAGCAGGGACAGGGGGCGGGAGACCCAGTACTTC. Its protein product is CASRDRGRETQYF.

J is TRBJ1-5 and V is TRBV15; D gene unclear. The length of the CDR3 is 13 residues. The germline V and J ends were trimmed by 11 bases and 3 bases, with 14 bases remaining between them. Germline lookup yields CDR1 LNHNV and CDR2 YYDKDF (reference sequence). CDR3 in amino acids: CASSDSVNQPQHF. CDR3 bases: TGTGCCTCGAGTGATTCCGTCAATCAGCCCCAGCATTTT.

This chain connects TRBV5-4 to TRBJ1-1; 7 bases line up with TRBD1. Germline lookup yields CDR1 SGHNT and CDR2 YYREEE (reference sequence). This CDR3 is built from 14 residues. Losses at the gene ends were 5 bases for V and 0 bases for J; bases not matched to a gene: 4. Here the CDR3 DNA reads TGTGCCAGCAGGGGGGGACAGATGAACACTGAAGCTTTCTTT. Amino acids: CASRGGQMNTEAFF.

CDR3 region: CASSFGQGAEGYTF. The CDR3 bases are TGTGCCAGCAGCTTCGGACAGGGGGCGGAAGGCTACACCTTC. The chain is built from TRBV5-4 and TRBJ1-2; 11 nucleotides align to TRBD1. There are 14 residues in the CDR3. V shed 2 bases, J shed 8 bases, and the junction held 5 bases outside the gene matches. Germline loops: CDR1 SGHNT, CDR2 YYREEE (reference sequence).

This chain connects TRBV11-2 to TRBJ2-7; D is uncertain. Germline V gene data show CDR1 as SGHAT and CDR2 as FQNNGV. Deletions cut 1 base from V and 7 bases from J, with 11 bases between. The CDR3 is made up of 13 amino acids. This chain's CDR3 is CASSLGALGEQYF. CDR3 bases: TGTGCCAGCAGCTTAGGTGCACTCGGGGAGCAGTACTTC.

This chain joins TRBV9 and TRBJ1-2, with TRBD1 matching over 8 bases. Germline V gene sequence: CDR1 SGDLS, CDR2 YYNGEE. The CDR3 is 14 residues long. V shed 4 bases, J shed 8 bases, and the junction held 10 bases outside the gene matches. CDR3 in DNA: TGTGCCAGCAGCCCACTTGGACAGGGAGGCGGCTACACCTTC. It yields the protein CASSPLGQGGGYTF.

On this clone itself: The sample carries other DNA sequences with the same CDR3. The rearrangement uses TRBV7-2 and TRBJ1-6; D is perhaps TRBD1 (5 bases). The CDR3 covers 15 residues. The ends were cut back, 3 bases at V and 8 bases at J, with 14 bases in the middle. Germline CDR1 and CDR2: SGHTA and FQGNSA. For the CDR3, the DNA is TGTGCCAGCAGCTTGTTCCAGGGCGTTGATTCACCCCTCCACTTT. Encoded protein: CASSLFQGVDSPLHF.

The V call is TRBV25-1, the J call TRBJ1-5; D is perhaps TRBD1 (5 bases). Trimming took off 2 bases at V and 7 bases at J, with 12 bases between the two ends. This CDR3 is 14 amino acids long. Germline V gene lookup returns CDR1 MGHDK and CDR2 SYGVNS. The CDR3, as DNA: TGTGCCAGCAGTGAAATGGGGGGAGACCAGCCCCAGCATTTT. Translated: CASSEMGGDQPQHF. The variable domain in full, completed from reference TRBV25-1 and TRBJ1-5, reads EADIYQTPRYLVIGTGKKITLECSQTMGHDKMYWYQQDPGMELHLIHYSYGVNSTEKGDLSSESTVSRIRTEHFPLTLESARPSHTSQYLCASSEMGGDQPQHFGDGTRLSIL.

The rearrangement uses TRBV6-1 and TRBJ2-3; D may be TRBD1 (5 bases). The V end lost 0 bases, the J end lost 3 bases, and 13 bases lay between the germline ends. Germline loops: CDR1 MNHNS, CDR2 SASEGT. The CDR3 consists of 16 residues. CDR3 bases: TGTGCCAGCAGTGAAGCGGTGACAGCCTCAACAGATACGCAGTATTTT. Protein: CASSEAVTASTDTQYF.

The CDR3 bases are TGCAGCGTTGAACAGGCTGAGCAGTTCTTC. It codes for CSVEQAEQFF. The chain links TRBV29-1 to TRBJ2-1; no clear D. Trimming cost V 2 bases and J 9 bases, with 5 bases left between them. The V gene's germline CDR1 is SQVTM and CDR2 ANQGSEA. This CDR3 contains 10 residues.

In this sample, this clone turned up a few times. The chain couples TRBV2 to TRBJ1-4; D might be TRBD1 (5 bases). CDR1 and CDR2 (germline): SNHLY, FYNNEI. The ends were cut back, 6 bases at V and 12 bases at J, with 14 bases in the middle. The CDR3 has 12 amino acids. The CDR3 bases are TGTGCCAGCAGCCCGTCGACAGATGAACTGTTTTTT. Protein: CASSPSTDELFF.

The V call is TRBV4-3, the J call TRBJ1-2; possible D gene TRBD1, 6 bases. V gave up 0 bases and J gave up 4 bases, with 15 bases separating them. Germline V gene lookup returns CDR1 LGHNA and CDR2 YSLEER. The CDR3 has 16 residues. CDR3 sequence (DNA): TGCGCCAGCAGCCAAGATTCGGGGGGAGGGGGCTATGGCTACACCTTC. Translation: CASSQDSGGGGYGYTF.

The CDR3 sequence: CASSDRAQPQHF. The CDR3 coding sequence is TGTGCCAGCAGCGACAGGGCCCAGCCCCAGCATTTT. This chain links TRBV6-1 with TRBJ1-5; 7 nucleotides match TRBD1. Germline V CDR1 and CDR2: MNHNS, SASEGT. This CDR3 contains 12 residues. V was clipped by 6 bases and J by 7 bases; unmatched bases: 3.

The V call is TRBV5-1, the J call TRBJ2-7; a weak D match, TRBD2 (5 bases). Trimming shortened V by 7 bases and J by 4 bases, and 9 bases separated the two germline ends. The CDR3 runs 11 residues. Germline CDR1 and CDR2: SGHRS and YFSETQ. The chain's CDR3 is CASRGEYEQYF. Written as DNA, the CDR3 is TGCGCCAGCCGGGGAGAATACGAGCAGTACTTC.

The rearrangement links TRBV10-2 to TRBJ1-4; D call uncertain. The germline V gene has CDR1 WSHSY and CDR2 SAAADI. The CDR3 is 12 residues long. Deletions cut 11 bases from V and 5 bases from J, with 12 bases between. The DNA for the CDR3 is TGCGCCTCCCAACAGCCAAATGAAAAACTGTTTTTT. It encodes CASQQPNEKLFF.

V gene TRBV9 combines with J gene TRBJ2-1, with D tentatively TRBD1 (6 bases). This CDR3 contains 15 residues. Germline V CDR1 and CDR2: SGDLS, YYNGEE. V was shortened by 0 bases and J by 2 bases, with 9 bases between the two germline ends. The CDR3 DNA is TGTGCCAGCAGCGTAGACGGACAGCCCTACAATGAGCAGTTCTTC. This sequence encodes CASSVDGQPYNEQFF.

In DNA form, the CDR3 reads TGTGCCAGCAGCTTAGGGGACAGCTCCCTGCAAGAGACCCAGTACTTC. Translated, it gives CASSLGDSSLQETQYF. The chain joins TRBV11-3 to TRBJ2-5; TRBD1 aligns across 7 bases. The trim removed 1 base at V and 2 bases at J, leaving 7 bases unmatched. Germline V gives CDR1 SGHNT, CDR2 YENEEA. The CDR3 is made up of 16 amino acids.

In DNA, the CDR3 is TGCGCCAGCAGCTTGGTGTCAGGGCTTAATGAAAAACTGTTTTTT. It codes for CASSLVSGLNEKLFF. The J gene is TRBJ1-4, the V gene TRBV5-1, with a possible D match to TRBD1 (5 bases). The CDR3 is made up of 15 amino acids. The V and J ends lost 0 bases and 4 bases respectively, with 10 bases between them. Germline V lookup: CDR1 SGHRS, CDR2 YFSETQ.

This rearrangement joins TRBV18 to TRBJ1-4, with D possibly matching TRBD1 (5 bases). V lost 1 base and J 0 bases, leaving 12 bases between the germline ends. CDR3 length equals 17 residues. Per germline, CDR1 KGHSH and CDR2 LQKENI. This CDR3 is CASSPRTRGATNEKLFF. The CDR3 nucleotides read TGTGCCAGCTCACCACGGACAAGAGGAGCAACTAATGAAAAACTGTTTTTT.

The chain employs TRBV9 and TRBJ2-2; 10 bases map to TRBD2. The CDR3 is made up of 15 amino acids. Losses at the gene ends were 2 bases for V and 7 bases for J; bases not matched to a gene: 5. Germline V gene lookup returns CDR1 SGDLS and CDR2 YYNGEE. CDR3 amino acids: CASSVERGGIGELFF. CDR3 in DNA: TGTGCCAGCAGCGTCGAGCGGGGGGGCATCGGGGAGCTGTTTTTT.

The chain recombines TRBV19 with TRBJ1-1, with a tentative D call TRBD1 (6 bases). Trimming shortened V by 3 bases and J by 1 base, and 15 bases separated the two germline ends. Germline CDR1 is LNHDA and CDR2 is SQIVND (reference sequence). The CDR3 is made up of 16 amino acids. CDR3 loop: CASSMGAGSPNTEAFF. The CDR3 coding sequence is TGTGCCAGTAGTATGGGGGCAGGGTCCCCGAACACTGAAGCTTTCTTT. Drawing the rest from reference TRBV19 and TRBJ1-1, the complete variable domain is DGGITQSPKYLFRKEGQNVTLSCEQNLNHDAMYWYRQDPGQGLRLIYYSQIVNDFQKGDIAEGYSVSREKKESFPLTVTSAQKNPTAFYLCASSMGAGSPNTEAFFGQGTRLTVV.

This clone was observed a handful of times. CDR3 protein: CASSRSRQGSPRDTEAFF. DNA for the CDR3: TGCGCCAGCAGCCGTTCGAGACAGGGATCGCCCAGGGACACTGAAGCTTTCTTT. The chain combines TRBV4-3 with TRBJ1-1; 7 bases agree with TRBD1. Germline CDR1 and CDR2: LGHNA and YSLEER. The CDR3 loop spans 18 amino acids. Trimming at V came to 4 bases and at J to 3 bases, leaving 17 bases not matched to a gene.

This rearrangement joins TRBV29-1 to TRBJ1-1; TRBD1 is a possible D gene (5 bases). CDR1 and CDR2 (germline): SQVTM, ANQGSEA. V was pared by 2 bases and J by 7 bases, with 11 bases between. The CDR3 has 12 amino acids. The chain's CDR3 is CSVESVGGEAFF. The CDR3 DNA reads TGCAGCGTTGAATCGGTGGGGGGTGAAGCTTTCTTT. Filled out from reference TRBV29-1 and TRBJ1-1, the complete variable domain reads SAVISQKPSRDICQRGTSLTIQCQVDSQVTMMFWYRQQPGQSLTLIATANQGSEATYESGFVIDKFPISRPNLTFSTLTVSNMSPEDSSIYLCSVESVGGEAFFGQGTRLTVV.

The rearrangement links TRBV5-1 to TRBJ1-6; 8 nucleotides match TRBD1. The V and J ends lost 4 bases and 5 bases, in that order; junction bases with no gene match: 8. The CDR3 length is 16 residues. Germline loops: CDR1 SGHRS, CDR2 YFSETQ. CDR3 sequence reads: CASSVSTGAHNSPLHF. The CDR3 DNA reads TGCGCCAGCAGCGTATCGACAGGGGCACATAATTCACCCCTCCACTTT.

CDR3 DNA: TGTGCCAGCAGTGAATGGGGACAGAACTATGGCTACACCTTC. Translation gives CASSEWGQNYGYTF. The chain couples TRBV25-1 to TRBJ1-2; 7 nucleotides agree with TRBD1. CDR1 and CDR2 from the germline V gene are MGHDK and SYGVNS. The CDR3 is made up of 14 amino acids. Trimming at V came to 1 base and at J to 2 bases, leaving 1 base not matched to a gene.